This TCR beta chain was profiled in a study of vaccination and CD4 T cells after COVID-19. In the study overall: Post-COVID specimens were obtained a median about 95 days after diagnosis (range 35 to 161). Cellular stimulation was performed using overlapping spike peptides derived from SARS-CoV-2, HCoV-NL63, HCoV-OC43 and HCoV-229E.

The treatment denotes: roughly 11-day PBMC culture with coronavirus spike peptide pools or control peptides (ViraFEST assay). Researchers collected the unexposed donor's CD4+ T cells before the COVID-19 pandemic (2011-2018). ViraFEST expanded antigen-specific T cells with peptide pools, then sequenced TCRs. Days 3 and 7 saw half the medium replaced with fresh IL-2 medium. At the Johns Hopkins FTIC core, DNA taken from cultured CD4+ T cells was sequenced by way of the Oncomine TCR Beta short-read assay. Genomic DNA was isolated from CD4+ T cells that had been cultured. TCRdb reprocessed the PCR reads with MiXCR, giving one entry per CDR3 protein. The sample shows around 9,000 distinct CDR3 sequences, about 34% of them seen only once. Points on this clonotype: Its specificity is unknown.

Germline V CDR1 and CDR2: LNHDA, SQIVND (reference sequence). The V and J ends lost 4 bases and 3 bases, in that order; junction bases with no gene match: 8. The CDR3 sequence is 16 residues long. The receptor comes from a human donor in good health. Sequences were obtained from CD4+ T cells from blood, cultured in vitro. The genes are TRBV19 and TRBJ1-5; 8 nucleotides match TRBD1. CDR3 DNA: TGTGCCAGTAGTACCCGGACAGGGAACCTCAATCAGCCCCAGCATTTT. Its protein product is CASSTRTGNLNQPQHF.